Below, one T cell receptor (beta chain) is given with its context. Its antigen is unidentified. This record comes from a study of naive and memory T cell subsets. An equimolar mix of two oligonucleotides served as the beta constant-region primer for TRBC1 and TRBC2. The ligated cDNA underwent four PCR rounds using SP2 and nested alpha and beta constant-region primers. MiXCR, applied by TCRdb to the UMI-ligation and nested PCR reads, yields one record per CDR3 protein. The sample lists approximately 100,000 distinct CDR3 sequences; 14% were seen once. Germline-derived CDR1 and CDR2 are SGDLS and YYNGEE. The CDR3 is 12 amino acids. V was trimmed by 4 bases and J by 7 bases, leaving 11 bases between them. Overall study results and limits: Naive repertoires, especially CD8, held a few larger clonotypes, possibly memory cells re-expressing CD45RA. A clonotype means one alpha or beta sequence, not an alpha/beta pair.

CMV status came from CD4+ IFNgamma after overnight CMV lysate stimulation. The V and J genes are TRBV9 and TRBJ1-1, with D possibly TRBD1 on 5 matching bases. The sample taken for sequencing was naive CD8+ T cells from blood. The TCR comes from a human donor in good health. This CDR3 is CASSRGAREAFF. DNA for the CDR3: TGTGCCAGCAGCCGAGGGGCCCGTGAAGCTTTCTTT.